Listed below are T cell receptor beta chains from one sample, sequenced in a study of human T cells and chemical hapten exposure. TCRdb ran MiXCR on the RACE reads and lists one entry per CDR3 protein. Altogether 190,000 or so distinct CDR3 sequences are present, 20% to 25% being singletons, with the ten largest covering 2% to 2.5%. Sequenced material: whole blood, taken in connection with sensitization to the hapten diphenylcyclopropenone (DPC). Source of these receptors: a woman aged 40 to 49 with alopecia areata. Some clones in this sample may be carry-over from other donors' samples. Both conserved end residues are part of each CDR3. Fields, in order: J gene, clone size, CDR3 length, V gene, D gene, CDR3 DNA, CDR3 protein. A D gene is named only where the DNA matches it firmly. The size of a clone is reported for some rows only, either as once, few or many, or as a class for expanded clones.

>TRBJ2-3|many|14|TRBV9|NA
TGTGCCAGCAGCTTCGGACCGATCACAGATACGCAGTATTTT
CASSFGPITDTQYF
>TRBJ1-1|few|14|TRBV12-3/TRBV12-4|TRBD1
TGTGCCAGCAGCCTATGGACAGGGGAAGCTGAAGCTTTCTTT
CASSLWTGEAEAFF
>TRBJ2-3|many|13|TRBV7-2|TRBD2
TGTGCCAGCAGCTTAGGAGGAGTAGCGGGAGGGTATTTT
CASSLGGVAGGYF
>TRBJ2-7|NA|12|TRBV29-1|NA
TGCAGCGCAAAAGGCAGGGTGTACGAGCAGTACTTC
CSAKGRVYEQYF
>TRBJ2-5|NA|15|TRBV7-2|TRBD1
TGTGCCAGCAGCTCGACAGGGGGCCCTCAAGAGACCCAGTACTTC
CASSSTGGPQETQYF
>TRBJ2-2|NA|16|TRBV10-3|TRBD1
TGTGCCATCAGTGAGCCCGGGACAGGGGTAACCGGGGAGCTGTTTTTT
CAISEPGTGVTGELFF
>TRBJ1-1|NA|14|TRBV4-2|NA
TGTGCCAGCAGCCAAGATTTGGGCAGGAGGGAAGCTTTCTTT
CASSQDLGRREAFF
>TRBJ2-3|NA|14|TRBV28|NA
TGTGCCAGCAGTTTGGGAGAGGGGACAGATACGCAGTATTTT
CASSLGEGTDTQYF
>TRBJ2-3|NA|15|TRBV4-3|NA
TGCGCCAGCAGCCATGGGACAGTGCGGGGAGCTACGCAGTATTTT
CASSHGTVRGATQYF
>TRBJ2-7|few|14|TRBV4-3|TRBD1
TGCGCCAGCAGCCCTGGACAGGGGGCGGAAGAGCAGTACTTC
CASSPGQGAEEQYF
>TRBJ1-1|NA|20|TRBV6-2/TRBV6-3|NA
TGTGCCAGCAGTTACTCCACATTTGGGACCTCGTGGGCGTCGAACACTGAAGCTTTCTTT
CASSYSTFGTSWASNTEAFF
>TRBJ2-3|NA|16|TRBV29-1|NA
TGCAGCGTTAAGGCGACAGGGAGGGGCTCCACAGATACGCAGTATTTT
CSVKATGRGSTDTQYF